The source of this T cell receptor (beta chain) is a study of blood T cell repertoires in COVID-19. Study at large: There were acute and convalescent COVID-19 samples, and they came from the United States, Italy and Spain. T cells, B-cell-depleted T cells, or PBMCs provided the cDNA or gDNA that served as material.

This CDR3 spans 15 amino acids. Looked up from germline, CDR1 is LNHDA and CDR2 is SQIVND (reference sequence). Some clones are missing from TCRdb's copy, which holds only in-frame ones; the method was immunoSEQ multiplex PCR. The sample has 230,000 or so clones; roughly 81% are singletons. To note about this clone: At one end the junction does not follow the germline gene, possibly because of a read error.

The genes are TRBV19 and TRBJ2-7; tentatively, D is TRBD1 (5 bases). The sequence was collected from a woman of 80 years or more with COVID-19, enrolled during active disease. The sequenced material came from peripheral blood. The CDR3 DNA follows: TGTGCCAGTAGTATTGGACAAGGCGGCCCCTACGAGCAGTGCTTC. Protein sequence: CASSIGQGGPYEQCF.